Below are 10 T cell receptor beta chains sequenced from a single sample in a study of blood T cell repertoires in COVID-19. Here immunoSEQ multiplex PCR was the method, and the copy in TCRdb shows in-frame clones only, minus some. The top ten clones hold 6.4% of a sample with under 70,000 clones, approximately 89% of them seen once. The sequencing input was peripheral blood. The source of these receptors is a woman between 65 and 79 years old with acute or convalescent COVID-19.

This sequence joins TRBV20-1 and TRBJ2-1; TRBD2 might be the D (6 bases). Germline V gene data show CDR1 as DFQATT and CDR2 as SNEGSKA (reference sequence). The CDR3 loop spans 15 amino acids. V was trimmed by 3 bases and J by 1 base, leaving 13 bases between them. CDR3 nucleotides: TGCAGTGCTAGTGGGTTAGCGGCGTCCTACAATGAGCAGTTCTTC. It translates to CSASGLAASYNEQFF.

CDR3 region: CASSQIRAAEAFF. The CDR3 DNA reads TGCGCCAGCAGCCAAATCAGGGCGGCTGAAGCTTTCTTT. The chain is built from TRBV4-3 and TRBJ1-1, with a possible D match to TRBD1 (5 bases). The germline V gene has CDR1 LGHNA and CDR2 YSLEER. Trimming pared 2 bases from V and 6 bases from J, leaving 10 bases between. The CDR3 is 13 residues long.

The chain's CDR3 is CASSERYEKLFF. The CDR3 DNA follows: TGTGCCAGCAGTGAACGGTATGAAAAACTGTTTTTT. J is TRBJ1-4 and V is TRBV2; no firm D call. V was clipped by 2 bases and J by 6 bases, with 4 bases between them. This CDR3 has 12 residues. CDR1 and CDR2 (germline): SNHLY, FYNNEI.

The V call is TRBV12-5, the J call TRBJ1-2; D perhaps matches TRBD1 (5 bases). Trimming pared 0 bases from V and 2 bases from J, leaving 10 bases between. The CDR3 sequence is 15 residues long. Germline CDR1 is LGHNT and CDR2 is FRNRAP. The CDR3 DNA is TGTGCTAGTGGTTTGGTACGAGACAGAAACTATGGCTACACCTTC. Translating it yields CASGLVRDRNYGYTF.

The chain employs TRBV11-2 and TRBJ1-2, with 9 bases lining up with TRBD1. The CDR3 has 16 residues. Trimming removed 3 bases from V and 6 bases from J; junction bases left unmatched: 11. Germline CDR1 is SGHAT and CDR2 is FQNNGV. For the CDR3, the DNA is TGTGCCAGCAGCTTCCCCGAGCCGGGACAGGGAGATGGCTACACCTTC. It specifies CASSFPEPGQGDGYTF.

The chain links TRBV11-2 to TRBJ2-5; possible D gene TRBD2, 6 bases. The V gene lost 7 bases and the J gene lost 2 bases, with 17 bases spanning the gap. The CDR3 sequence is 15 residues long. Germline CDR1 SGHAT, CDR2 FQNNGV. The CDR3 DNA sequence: TGTGCCAGCACCCCTCGGGCAGGAGGGCAAGAGACCCAGTACTTC. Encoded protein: CASTPRAGGQETQYF.

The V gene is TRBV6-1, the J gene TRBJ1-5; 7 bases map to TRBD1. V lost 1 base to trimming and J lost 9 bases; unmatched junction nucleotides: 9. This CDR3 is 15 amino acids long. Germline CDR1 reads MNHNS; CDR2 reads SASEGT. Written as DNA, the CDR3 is TGTGCCAGCAGTGAAGGGACAGGTGCCTTAGGGCCCCAGCATTTT. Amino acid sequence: CASSEGTGALGPQHF.

This CDR3 is CASSQDFRGNTEAFF. The CDR3 DNA is TGCGCCAGCAGCCAAGATTTTCGCGGAAACACTGAAGCTTTCTTT. The chain couples TRBV4-3 to TRBJ1-1; D is uncertain. This CDR3 comprises 15 residues. Germline V gene lookup returns CDR1 LGHNA and CDR2 YSLEER. With 0 bases removed from V and 2 bases from J, the gap between germline ends came to 10 bases.

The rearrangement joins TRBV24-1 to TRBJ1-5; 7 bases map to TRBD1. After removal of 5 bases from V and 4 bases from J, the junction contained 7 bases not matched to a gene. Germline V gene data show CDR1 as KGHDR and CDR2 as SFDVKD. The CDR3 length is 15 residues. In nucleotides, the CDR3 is TGTGCCACCAGTGGGACCGACAGGGAGAATCAGCCCCAGCATTTT. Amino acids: CATSGTDRENQPQHF.

The DNA for the CDR3 is TGTGCCAGTAGTATCGTTGACAGGGCTTTCTTT. This translates into CASSIVDRAFF. V gene TRBV19 combines with J gene TRBJ1-1, with a tentative D call TRBD1 (6 bases). Germline V gene sequence: CDR1 LNHDA, CDR2 SQIVND (reference sequence). The CDR3 covers 11 residues. V lost 3 bases and J 11 bases, leaving 10 bases between the germline ends.